The rows below give T cell receptor beta chains drawn from one sample of a study of blood T cell repertoires in COVID-19. TCRdb's copy holds only in-frame clones and misses some; the assay was immunoSEQ multiplex PCR. Of more than 150,000 clones listed, around 77% are singletons. Material: peripheral blood. These receptors came from a man between 60 and 75 years old with active or convalescent COVID-19. The CDR3 runs from the conserved cysteine through the conserved F or W. D genes are given only for firm matches. Rows give clone size only sometimes, using once, few, many, or a class for an expanded clone.

J gene: TRBJ1-1
D gene: -
V gene: TRBV29-1
clone size: few
CDR3 DNA: TGCAGCGTTGAAGATGGGACCAGGGGTAACGCTTTCTTT
CDR3 protein: CSVEDGTRGNAFF

J gene: TRBJ1-1
D gene: -
V gene: TRBV5-5
clone size: -
CDR3 DNA: TGTGCCAGCAGCCGGGTCCTTTTGGGCACTGAAGCTTTCTTT
CDR3 protein: CASSRVLLGTEAFF

J gene: TRBJ2-7
D gene: TRBD2
V gene: TRBV5-1
clone size: -
CDR3 DNA: TGCGCCAGCAGCCCGGGGGGGCCATCCTACGAGCAGTACTTC
CDR3 protein: CASSPGGPSYEQYF

J gene: TRBJ2-5
D gene: -
V gene: TRBV7-6
clone size: -
CDR3 DNA: TGTGCCAGCAGTCAGAGGTTGGAGACCCAGTACTTC
CDR3 protein: CASSQRLETQYF

J gene: TRBJ2-7
D gene: -
V gene: TRBV2
clone size: -
CDR3 DNA: TGTGCCAGCAGTGAACGCAGGATTTACGAGCAGTACTTC
CDR3 protein: CASSERRIYEQYF

J gene: TRBJ2-1
D gene: TRBD2
V gene: TRBV9
clone size: -
CDR3 DNA: TGTGCCAGCAGCGTAGTACTAGCGGGGAATGAGCAGTTCTTC
CDR3 protein: CASSVVLAGNEQFF

J gene: TRBJ2-3
D gene: -
V gene: TRBV9
clone size: -
CDR3 DNA: TGTGCCAGCAGCGTAGTTCGGGGAATCACGGATACGCAGTATTTT
CDR3 protein: CASSVVRGITDTQYF

J gene: TRBJ2-3
D gene: TRBD2
V gene: TRBV3-1/TRBV3-2
clone size: -
CDR3 DNA: TGTGCCAGCAGCCAGGGACTAGCGGCTAGCACAGATACGCAGTATTTT
CDR3 protein: CASSQGLAASTDTQYF

J gene: TRBJ2-7
D gene: TRBD2
V gene: TRBV2
clone size: -
CDR3 DNA: TGTGCCAGCATCGATTTTAGCGGGTACGAGCAGTACTTC
CDR3 protein: CASIDFSGYEQYF

J gene: TRBJ2-1
D gene: -
V gene: TRBV28
clone size: -
CDR3 DNA: TGTGCCAGCAGTTTTCGCGGTGATGAGCAGTTCTTC
CDR3 protein: CASSFRGDEQFF

J gene: TRBJ1-3
D gene: -
V gene: TRBV5-1
clone size: -
CDR3 DNA: TGCGCCAGCAGCTTGGACGGGAGAAACACCATATATTTT
CDR3 protein: CASSLDGRNTIYF

J gene: TRBJ1-1
D gene: -
V gene: TRBV19
clone size: -
CDR3 DNA: TGTGCCAGTAGGAGAGGAGTTGGGTTCACTGAAGCTTTCTTT
CDR3 protein: CASRRGVGFTEAFF

J gene: TRBJ2-1
D gene: -
V gene: TRBV27
clone size: -
CDR3 DNA: TGTGCCAGCCTGACGGAGGGGGCACAGTTCTTC
CDR3 protein: CASLTEGAQFF

J gene: TRBJ2-1
D gene: TRBD2
V gene: TRBV7-9
clone size: few
CDR3 DNA: TGTGCCAGCAGCTCAAGGACTAGCGGGAGGGTCCATGAGCAGTTCTTC
CDR3 protein: CASSSRTSGRVHEQFF

J gene: TRBJ1-2
D gene: -
V gene: TRBV9
clone size: -
CDR3 DNA: TGTGCCAGCAGCGTAGGGCCCGGGGTTCCTGCTGGCTACACCTTC
CDR3 protein: CASSVGPGVPAGYTF

J gene: TRBJ1-6
D gene: -
V gene: TRBV5-4
clone size: -
CDR3 DNA: TGTGCCAGCAGCTCTCAGGCAGCCGTAGATTCACCCCTCCACTTT
CDR3 protein: CASSSQAAVDSPLHF

J gene: TRBJ2-7
D gene: TRBD1
V gene: TRBV7-3
clone size: few
CDR3 DNA: TGTGCCAGCAGCTTGGGACAGGGGGCCTACGAGCAGTACTTC
CDR3 protein: CASSLGQGAYEQYF

J gene: TRBJ2-7
D gene: -
V gene: TRBV6-5
clone size: -
CDR3 DNA: TGTGCCAGCAGTCCGACAGTGGGAAGCTACGAGCAGTACTTC
CDR3 protein: CASSPTVGSYEQYF

J gene: TRBJ1-1
D gene: -
V gene: TRBV6-5
clone size: few
CDR3 DNA: TGTGCCAGCAGTTACTCATCAACCGGGTACACTGAAGCTTTCTTT
CDR3 protein: CASSYSSTGYTEAFF

J gene: TRBJ1-2
D gene: TRBD1
V gene: TRBV19
clone size: -
CDR3 DNA: TGTGCCAGTAGTCTGACAGGGGAAGGCGACTATGGCTACACCTTC
CDR3 protein: CASSLTGEGDYGYTF

J gene: TRBJ1-2
D gene: TRBD1
V gene: TRBV5-5
clone size: many
CDR3 DNA: TGTGCCAGCAGCTGGAGGGACAGGGAAGGAGGCTACACCTTC
CDR3 protein: CASSWRDREGGYTF

J gene: TRBJ1-1
D gene: -
V gene: TRBV7-6
clone size: -
CDR3 DNA: TGTGCCAGCAGCTTAGCAGGGGTTGAAGCTTTCTTT
CDR3 protein: CASSLAGVEAFF

J gene: TRBJ1-1
D gene: TRBD1
V gene: TRBV27
clone size: few
CDR3 DNA: TGTGCCAGCAGTTGGACAGGGAACACTGAAGCTTTCTTT
CDR3 protein: CASSWTGNTEAFF

J gene: TRBJ2-7
D gene: TRBD1
V gene: TRBV5-6
clone size: many
CDR3 DNA: TGTGCCAGCAGCTTGGTTTCGGGACAGGGGTGGGAGCAGTACTTC
CDR3 protein: CASSLVSGQGWEQYF

J gene: TRBJ1-4
D gene: -
V gene: TRBV6-5
clone size: -
CDR3 DNA: TGTGCCAGCAGTTCCCTGGTGGCGGGGGTGAATGAAAAACTGTTTTTT
CDR3 protein: CASSSLVAGVNEKLFF

J gene: TRBJ1-5
D gene: -
V gene: TRBV3-1/TRBV3-2
clone size: -
CDR3 DNA: TGTGCCAGCAGCCAGCAGGGGCGGGGCAATCAGCCCCAGCATTTT
CDR3 protein: CASSQQGRGNQPQHF

J gene: TRBJ1-1
D gene: -
V gene: TRBV29-1
clone size: -
CDR3 DNA: TGCAGCGTCCCTTGGTACGGGAACACTGAAGCTTTCTTT
CDR3 protein: CSVPWYGNTEAFF

J gene: TRBJ1-4
D gene: -
V gene: TRBV9
clone size: -
CDR3 DNA: TGTGCCAGCAGCGCCAGACCGGGCGGGAGTGAAAAACTGTTTTTT
CDR3 protein: CASSARPGGSEKLFF

J gene: TRBJ1-4
D gene: TRBD1
V gene: TRBV5-1
clone size: -
CDR3 DNA: TGCGCCAGCAGCGGAGGGGGCGCGGATGAAAAACTGTTTTTT
CDR3 protein: CASSGGGADEKLFF

J gene: TRBJ2-2
D gene: TRBD2
V gene: TRBV7-3
clone size: -
CDR3 DNA: TGTGCCAGCAGCCCCCGAGCGGGAGAGGTCGCCGGGGAGCTGTTTTTT
CDR3 protein: CASSPRAGEVAGELFF

J gene: TRBJ1-5
D gene: TRBD1
V gene: TRBV28
clone size: once
CDR3 DNA: TGTGCCAGCAGCTTACAGGGGCGCACCTACAATCAGCCCCAGCATTTT
CDR3 protein: CASSLQGRTYNQPQHF

J gene: TRBJ2-3
D gene: -
V gene: TRBV28
clone size: -
CDR3 DNA: TGTGCCAGCAGGAAGAAGGAAGGAGTTCAGGGAGCGGGTACGCAGTATTTT
CDR3 protein: CASRKKEGVQGAGTQYF

J gene: TRBJ1-2
D gene: -
V gene: TRBV4-2
clone size: -
CDR3 DNA: TGTGCCAGCAGAACTGAAGGCGGTGATGGGAGGGGCTACACCTTC
CDR3 protein: CASRTEGGDGRGYTF

J gene: TRBJ2-7
D gene: -
V gene: TRBV11-2
clone size: few
CDR3 DNA: TGTGCCAGCAGCTTAGGCGGCTCCTACGAGCAGTACTTC
CDR3 protein: CASSLGGSYEQYF

J gene: TRBJ1-2
D gene: -
V gene: TRBV28
clone size: -
CDR3 DNA: TGTGCCTGCACGGAGGCTACCGGTTATGGCTACACCTTC
CDR3 protein: CACTEATGYGYTF

J gene: TRBJ2-4
D gene: TRBD2
V gene: TRBV5-1
clone size: -
CDR3 DNA: TGCGCCAGCAGCTTGGCCATGTCTAGCGGGAGGGAGTCGGTCATTCAGTACTTC
CDR3 protein: CASSLAMSSGRESVIQYF

J gene: TRBJ2-2
D gene: -
V gene: TRBV11-2
clone size: -
CDR3 DNA: TGTGCCAGCAGCTTAGAAGCGGGGAACACCGGGGAGCTGTTTTTT
CDR3 protein: CASSLEAGNTGELFF

J gene: TRBJ1-2
D gene: TRBD1
V gene: TRBV19
clone size: -
CDR3 DNA: TGTGGGATACGACAGGGAGCTAACTATGGCTACACCTTC
CDR3 protein: CGIRQGANYGYTF

J gene: TRBJ2-1
D gene: TRBD2
V gene: TRBV18
clone size: -
CDR3 DNA: TGTGCCAGCTCACCAAGCGCTAGCGGGAGCAATGAGCAGTTCTTC
CDR3 protein: CASSPSASGSNEQFF

J gene: TRBJ1-2
D gene: -
V gene: TRBV27
clone size: -
CDR3 DNA: TGTGCCAGCAGTTTTCGGGGATTTGGGTACAACTATGGCTACACCTTC
CDR3 protein: CASSFRGFGYNYGYTF

J gene: TRBJ1-1
D gene: TRBD1
V gene: TRBV27
clone size: -
CDR3 DNA: TGTGCCAGCAACCCGACAGGGGGTAGGATGAAAGCTTTCTTT
CDR3 protein: CASNPTGGRMKAFF